This record looks at one T cell receptor (beta chain) sequence and its context. Its antigen is not identified. The record originates from a study of OX40 agonist ivuxolimab in advanced cancers. General study results and limits: Clones of CD4+ and CD8+ blood T cells grew by week 6 at doses of 0.1 to 3.0 mg/kg.

The V gene's germline CDR1 is SGHRS and CDR2 YFSETQ. With 0 bases clipped from V and 5 bases from J, the junction kept 4 bases outside the gene matches. The CDR3 sequence is 14 residues long. Here immunoSEQ multiplex PCR was the method, and the copy in TCRdb shows in-frame clones only, minus some. The sample yields tens of thousands of clones, 80% to 90% seen once. The genes are TRBV5-1 and TRBJ1-2, with 7 bases identical to TRBD1. The material was CD4+ or CD8+ T cells sorted from blood, obtained in a trial of the OX40 agonist ivuxolimab. This receptor was identified in an adult with an advanced solid tumor such as melanoma, head and neck, liver or kidney cancer. DNA of the CDR3: TGCGCCAGCAGCTTGGGGGACAGTATTTATGGCTACACCTTC. As protein: CASSLGDSIYGYTF.